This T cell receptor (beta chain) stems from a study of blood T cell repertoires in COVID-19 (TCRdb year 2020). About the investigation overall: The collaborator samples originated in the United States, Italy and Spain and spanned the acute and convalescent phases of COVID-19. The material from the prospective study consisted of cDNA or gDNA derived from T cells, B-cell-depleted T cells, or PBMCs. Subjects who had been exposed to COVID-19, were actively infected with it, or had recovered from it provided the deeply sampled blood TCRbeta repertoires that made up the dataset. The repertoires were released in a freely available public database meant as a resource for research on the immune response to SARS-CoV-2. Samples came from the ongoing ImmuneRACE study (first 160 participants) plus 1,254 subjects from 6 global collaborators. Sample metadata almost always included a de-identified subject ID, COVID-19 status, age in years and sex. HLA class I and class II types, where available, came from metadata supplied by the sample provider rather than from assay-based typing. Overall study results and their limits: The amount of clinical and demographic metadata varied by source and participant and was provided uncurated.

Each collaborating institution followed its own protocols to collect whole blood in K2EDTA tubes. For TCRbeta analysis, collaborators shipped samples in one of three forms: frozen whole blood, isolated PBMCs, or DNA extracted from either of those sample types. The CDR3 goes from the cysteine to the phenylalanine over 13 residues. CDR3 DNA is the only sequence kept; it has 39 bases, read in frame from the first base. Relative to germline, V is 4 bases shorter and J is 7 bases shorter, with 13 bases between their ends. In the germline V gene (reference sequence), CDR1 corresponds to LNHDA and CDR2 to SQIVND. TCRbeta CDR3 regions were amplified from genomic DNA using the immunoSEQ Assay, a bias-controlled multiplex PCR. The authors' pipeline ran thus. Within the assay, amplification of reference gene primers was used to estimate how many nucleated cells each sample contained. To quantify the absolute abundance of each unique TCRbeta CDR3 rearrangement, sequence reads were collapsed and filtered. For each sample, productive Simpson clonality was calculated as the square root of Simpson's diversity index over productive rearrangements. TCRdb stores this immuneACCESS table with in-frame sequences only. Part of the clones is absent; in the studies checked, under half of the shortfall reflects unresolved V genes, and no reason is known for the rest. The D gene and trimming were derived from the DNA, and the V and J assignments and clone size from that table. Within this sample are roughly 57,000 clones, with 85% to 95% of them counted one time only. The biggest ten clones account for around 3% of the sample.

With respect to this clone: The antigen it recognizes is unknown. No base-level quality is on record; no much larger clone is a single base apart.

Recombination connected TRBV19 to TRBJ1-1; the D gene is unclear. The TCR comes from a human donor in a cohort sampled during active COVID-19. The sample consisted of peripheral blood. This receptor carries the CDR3 CASSTSSNGEAFF. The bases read TGTGCCAGTAGTACCTCCAGTAATGGTGAAGCTTTCTTT.